The clone carrying this T cell receptor (beta chain) has only one observation. The germline V gene encodes CDR1 MGHDK and CDR2 SYGVNS. CDR3 size: 14 residues. Trimming took off 6 bases at V and 4 bases at J, with 16 bases between the two ends. The assay was run at survey level. Repertoires were generated with immunoSEQ multiplex PCR, while TCRdb's copy carries only in-frame clones and drops some. This sample yields about 37,000 clones, of which around 90% are seen a single time; 3.4% belongs to the top ten. This entry comes from a study of STAT5B mutations in CD4+ large granular lymphocyte leukemia. V and J are TRBV25-1 and TRBJ2-7, with D perhaps matching TRBD2 (6 bases). Sequenced material: CD4+ T cells from blood buffy coats. This TCR came from a human donor in good health. CDR3 loop: CASSRETEGYEQYF. CDR3 coding DNA: TGTGCCAGCAGCCGGGAGACAGAGGGATACGAGCAGTACTTC.